The 32 T cell receptor beta chains below come from one sample, sequenced in a study of cytomegalovirus exposure and HLA in healthy donors. 13 Jbeta primers and 60 Vbeta primers were used for the PCR. TCRdb's copy holds only in-frame clones and misses some; the assay was immunoSEQ multiplex PCR. Of approximately 130,000 clones in the sample, 70% to 75% are singletons; the top ten hold approximately 3.1%. Sample: PBMCs. Every receptor here comes from a young man in good health and CMV-seronegative.

This chain connects TRBV4-1 to TRBJ2-1; TRBD1 aligns across 7 bases. The CDR3 sequence is 15 residues long. V gave up 3 bases and J gave up 0 bases; unmatched junction bases: 2. CDR1 is MGHRA, CDR2 YSYEKL, per germline. The CDR3 nucleotides read TGCGCCAGCAGCCAGGACAGGTTCTCCTACAATGAGCAGTTCTTC. It yields the protein CASSQDRFSYNEQFF.

The DNA of the CDR3 is TGTGCCTGGAGTCTAAAGACAGGGGCCTACGAGCAGTACTTC. This gives the protein CAWSLKTGAYEQYF. The chain has TRBV30 and TRBJ2-7, with TRBD1 identical over 8 bases. The V gene's germline CDR1 is GTSNPN and CDR2 SVGIG (reference sequence). The ends lost 2 bases at V and 2 bases at J; junction bases unmatched: 5. This CDR3 is built from 14 residues.

This clone has more than one count but fewer than ten. This chain links TRBV25-1 with TRBJ1-6, with 11 bases aligning to TRBD1. This CDR3 contains 13 residues. Trimming at V came to 8 bases and at J to 7 bases, leaving 1 base not matched to a gene. Germline V lookup: CDR1 MGHDK, CDR2 SYGVNS. The DNA of the CDR3 is TGTGCCAGCGGACAGGGGGCGAATTCACCCCTCCACTTT. Translated, it gives CASGQGANSPLHF.

This rearrangement joins TRBV2 to TRBJ2-7, with 8 bases aligning to TRBD1. V shed 8 bases and J 1 base; nucleotides not matched to a gene: 7. This CDR3 contains 14 residues. The V gene's germline CDR1 is SNHLY and CDR2 FYNNEI. The CDR3 bases are TGTGCCAGCCGAGAGCAGGGGGCTTCCTACGAGCAGTACTTC. Its translation: CASREQGASYEQYF.

The rearrangement uses TRBV29-1 and TRBJ2-7, with 9 bases identical to TRBD2. CDR1 and CDR2 from the germline V gene are SQVTM and ANQGSEA. Losses at the gene ends were 7 bases for V and 7 bases for J; bases not matched to a gene: 14. The CDR3 consists of 14 residues. Here the CDR3 DNA reads TGCAGCGCCGGCGGGGGGGGCAGGGGAGTTGAGCAGTACTTC. Translation gives CSAGGGGRGVEQYF.

This clone appeared a few times. V gene TRBV7-2 combines with J gene TRBJ1-2; 12 bases are shared with TRBD1. Trimming removed 4 bases from V and 11 bases from J; junction bases left unmatched: 2. The germline CDR1 and CDR2 sequences are SGHTA and FQGNSA. The CDR3 has 12 amino acids. CDR3 sequence: CASSWDRGHYTF. In nucleotides, the CDR3 is TGTGCCAGCAGCTGGGACAGGGGGCATTACACCTTC.

This clone was counted only a few times. The chain uses TRBV9 and TRBJ2-5; 9 positions match TRBD1. J lost 1 base, V lost 0 bases, and 4 bases had no gene match. CDR1 is SGDLS, CDR2 YYNGEE, per germline. The CDR3 is 16 amino acids. CDR3 sequence: CASSVEPGQGQETQYF. The DNA of the CDR3 is TGTGCCAGCAGCGTAGAACCGGGACAGGGCCAAGAGACCCAGTACTTC.

The chain joins TRBV6-1 to TRBJ1-5, with 7 bases identical to TRBD1. The CDR3 is 14 residues long. With 5 bases clipped from V and 7 bases from J, the junction kept 8 bases outside the gene matches. Germline values: CDR1 MNHNS, CDR2 SASEGT. CDR3: CASSLTGVEQPQHF. Written as DNA, the CDR3 is TGTGCCAGCAGTTTAACAGGGGTGGAACAGCCCCAGCATTTT.

This chain uses TRBV12-5 with TRBJ2-4; perhaps TRBD2 as D (6 bases). Trimming cost V 4 bases and J 0 bases, with 7 bases left between them. The germline CDR1 and CDR2 sequences are LGHNT and FRNRAP. The CDR3 contains 14 residues. The DNA for the CDR3 is TGTGCTAGTGGTTCGGGGGTAGCCAAAAACATTCAGTACTTC. This translates into CASGSGVAKNIQYF.

The chain recombines TRBV29-1 with TRBJ2-1, with 15 nucleotides matching TRBD2. This CDR3 has 17 residues. The J segment lost 8 bases and the V segment lost 6 bases, leaving 14 bases of the junction unmatched. CDR1 SQVTM and CDR2 ANQGSEA come from the germline V gene. The CDR3 region is CSVGGLAGGPGVDEQFF. As DNA, the CDR3 is TGCAGCGTGGGGGGACTAGCGGGAGGCCCAGGGGTTGATGAGCAGTTCTTC.

J is TRBJ1-4 and V is TRBV30, with D possibly TRBD1 on 6 matching bases. CDR1 is GTSNPN, CDR2 SVGIG, per germline (reference sequence). V lost 1 base and J 3 bases, leaving 9 bases between the germline ends. This CDR3 comprises 14 residues. The CDR3 is CAWSDRVANEKLFF. CDR3 in DNA: TGTGCCTGGAGTGACAGGGTGGCTAATGAAAAACTGTTTTTT.

The V gene is TRBV28, the J gene TRBJ2-1; no clear D gene. The CDR3 covers 16 residues. V was pared by 4 bases and J by 0 bases, with 13 bases between. Germline-derived CDR1 and CDR2 are MDHEN and SYDVKM. CDR3 sequence reads: CASSSPYHSSYNEQFF. CDR3 coding DNA: TGTGCCAGCAGTTCCCCCTATCACAGCTCCTACAATGAGCAGTTCTTC.

This chain uses TRBV28 with TRBJ2-5; 8 bases line up with TRBD2. This CDR3 is built from 16 residues. V shed 2 bases and J 0 bases; nucleotides not matched to a gene: 5. The V gene's germline CDR1 is MDHEN and CDR2 SYDVKM. The CDR3: CASSLRRGVYQETQYF. The CDR3 DNA follows: TGTGCCAGCAGTTTAAGGCGGGGGGTTTACCAAGAGACCCAGTACTTC.

This chain joins TRBV7-9 and TRBJ1-6; D remains ambiguous. Germline V gene data show CDR1 as SEHNR and CDR2 as FQNEAQ (reference sequence). The CDR3 contains 14 residues. V lost 3 bases and J 6 bases, leaving 9 bases between the germline ends. CDR3 in amino acids: CASSFIPTNSPLHF. The DNA for the CDR3 is TGTGCCAGCAGCTTCATACCTACTAATTCACCCCTCCACTTT.

CDR3 in DNA: TGTGCCAGCAGCCCAGAACAGGGGTATGGAAACACCATATATTTT. Translating it yields CASSPEQGYGNTIYF. The chain combines TRBV13 with TRBJ1-3; TRBD1 aligns across 7 bases. The CDR3 loop spans 15 amino acids. Per germline, CDR1 PRHDT and CDR2 FYEKMQ (reference sequence). V gave up 5 bases and J gave up 3 bases; unmatched junction bases: 7.

This chain joins TRBV19 and TRBJ2-3, with D unclear. This CDR3 contains 12 residues. Germline V lookup: CDR1 LNHDA, CDR2 SQIVND (reference sequence). The V and J ends lost 5 bases and 4 bases respectively, with 7 bases between them. In DNA form, the CDR3 reads TGTGCCAGTAGTTCGTCCCCAGATACGCAGTATTTT. As protein: CASSSSPDTQYF.

This clone has only one observation. The rearrangement links TRBV30 to TRBJ2-5; D possibly corresponds to TRBD2 (5 bases). The V and J ends lost 3 bases and 7 bases respectively, with 15 bases between them. The CDR3 sequence is 13 residues long. Germline CDR1 reads GTSNPN; CDR2 reads SVGIG (reference sequence). CDR3 sequence: CAWRIGGERTQYF. CDR3 in DNA: TGTGCCTGGAGAATTGGAGGTGAAAGGACCCAGTACTTC.

This clone showed up just a few times. The V and J genes are TRBV7-2 and TRBJ2-5; TRBD1 is a possible D gene (5 bases). Trimming cost V 4 bases and J 2 bases, with 11 bases left between them. Germline CDR1 reads SGHTA; CDR2 reads FQGNSA. The CDR3 runs 14 residues. This CDR3 is CASSSVQGQETQYF. The CDR3, as DNA: TGTGCCAGCAGCTCCGTGCAGGGTCAAGAGACCCAGTACTTC.

DNA for the CDR3: TGTGCCTGGTTAGGCCTGGGACACCCGAACACTGAAGCTTTCTTT. Translating gives CAWLGLGHPNTEAFF. The rearrangement uses TRBV30 and TRBJ1-1, with D perhaps TRBD1 (6 bases). The CDR3 is 15 amino acids. Between the trimmed V and J ends, which lost 5 bases and 1 base, there was a span of 17 bases. Germline CDR1 and CDR2: GTSNPN and SVGIG (reference sequence).

CDR3 region: CASSSVSGYGTQYF. In DNA form, the CDR3 reads TGTGCCAGCAGCTCCGTCAGCGGGTACGGGACCCAGTACTTC. The chain employs TRBV11-2 and TRBJ2-5; tentative D call: TRBD2 (6 bases). Trimming cost V 4 bases and J 7 bases, with 16 bases left between them. There are 14 residues in the CDR3. The germline V gene encodes CDR1 SGHAT and CDR2 FQNNGV.

The J gene is TRBJ2-1, the V gene TRBV11-2; 8 bases align to TRBD2. The V gene's germline CDR1 is SGHAT and CDR2 FQNNGV. J gave up 3 bases and V 4 bases, and 5 bases lay outside the gene matches. The CDR3 is 15 residues long. CDR3 coding DNA: TGTGCCAGCAGCTCAACTAGCGGTTTCTACAATGAGCAGTTCTTC. This translates into CASSSTSGFYNEQFF.

This chain joins TRBV6-1 and TRBJ1-3; weak D call: TRBD1 (5 bases). The CDR3 length is 15 residues. The V end lost 8 bases, the J end lost 0 bases, and 14 bases lay between the germline ends. Germline V gene data show CDR1 as MNHNS and CDR2 as SASEGT. The CDR3 reads CASLEGGASGNTIYF. The CDR3 DNA reads TGTGCCAGCCTCGAAGGTGGGGCCTCTGGAAACACCATATATTTT.

Written as DNA, the CDR3 is TGTGCCAGCAGCCGTCTGGGGGCGCGGTATTATTCACCCCTCCACTTT. It is translated as CASSRLGARYYSPLHF. The chain uses TRBV6-6 and TRBJ1-6; TRBD1 might be the D (6 bases). The length of the CDR3 is 16 residues. The V gene's germline CDR1 is MNHNY and CDR2 SVGAGI (reference sequence). The V end was cut by 6 bases, the J end by 8 bases, with 20 bases between.

In DNA, the CDR3 is TGCGCCAGCAGCCAAGGGGCCGGGGGGAGCTCCTACAATGAGCAGTTCTTC. The encoded protein is CASSQGAGGSSYNEQFF. The rearrangement links TRBV4-1 to TRBJ2-1; 7 bases are shared with TRBD2. Germline lookup yields CDR1 MGHRA and CDR2 YSYEKL. This CDR3 contains 17 residues. Germline trimming cut 1 base from V and 0 bases from J; bases unmatched to any gene: 6.

This clone was seen more than once but under ten times. This rearrangement joins TRBV30 to TRBJ2-7; D gene uncertain. Per germline, CDR1 GTSNPN and CDR2 SVGIG (reference sequence). V lost 1 base and J 2 bases, leaving 9 bases between the germline ends. The CDR3 spans 13 residues. The CDR3 DNA follows: TGTGCCTGGAGTGGCCTAGGTGCCTACGAGCAGTACTTC. Amino acids: CAWSGLGAYEQYF.

The chain is built from TRBV29-1 and TRBJ2-1; 7 positions agree with TRBD2. The CDR3 runs to 13 residues. Trimming removed 3 bases from V and 7 bases from J; junction bases left unmatched: 6. Germline loops: CDR1 SQVTM, CDR2 ANQGSEA. DNA of the CDR3: TGCAGCGTTGAGGTACAGCGGGAAAATGAGCAGTTCTTC. It yields the protein CSVEVQRENEQFF.

This sequence joins TRBV4-3 and TRBJ2-5; 11 bases match TRBD2. The germline V gene encodes CDR1 LGHNA and CDR2 YSLEER. After removal of 0 bases from V and 2 bases from J, the junction contained 8 bases not matched to a gene. The CDR3 length is 18 residues. CDR3 in DNA: TGCGCCAGCAGCCAAGATGGGCTAGCGGGGGGACAACAAGAGACCCAGTACTTC. It encodes CASSQDGLAGGQQETQYF.

This clone was detected a few times. This rearrangement joins TRBV7-9 to TRBJ2-2; TRBD1 aligns across 7 bases. V lost 5 bases and J lost 4; bases outside the gene matches: 4. CDR3 length: 14 residues. The germline V gene encodes CDR1 SEHNR and CDR2 FQNEAQ (reference sequence). The CDR3 nucleotides read TGTGCCAGCAGCCCGACAGGGCCCACCGGGGAGCTGTTTTTT. Protein sequence: CASSPTGPTGELFF.

J is TRBJ2-2 and V is TRBV29-1; the D is unclear. V dropped 0 bases and J dropped 5 bases, with 7 bases sitting between them. This CDR3 has 13 amino acids. CDR1 is SQVTM, CDR2 ANQGSEA, per germline. CDR3 DNA: TGCAGCGTTGAAGACGGAGCAACCGGGGAGCTGTTTTTT. Translating gives CSVEDGATGELFF.

The genes are TRBV15 and TRBJ2-1; possible D gene TRBD1, 5 bases. The V and J ends lost 1 base and 5 bases respectively, with 12 bases between them. The CDR3 loop spans 15 amino acids. Germline CDR1 is LNHNV and CDR2 is YYDKDF (reference sequence). CDR3 region: CATSRGQRFNNEQFF. CDR3 nucleotide sequence: TGTGCCACCAGCAGAGGACAGAGATTCAACAATGAGCAGTTCTTC.

CDR3 bases: TGTGCCAGCTCACTCGACAGGGTCGGCAATCAGCCCCAGCATTTT. This sequence encodes CASSLDRVGNQPQHF. The chain combines TRBV18 with TRBJ1-5; 7 positions agree with TRBD1. The CDR3 is 15 amino acids. Germline CDR1 reads KGHSH; CDR2 reads LQKENI. Trimming at V came to 4 bases and at J to 2 bases, leaving 5 bases not matched to a gene.

This clone turned up a few times. The chain is built from TRBV19 and TRBJ1-1; weak D call: TRBD1 (5 bases). Germline assignment: CDR1 LNHDA and CDR2 SQIVND (reference sequence). With 6 bases removed from V and 3 bases from J, the gap between germline ends came to 8 bases. CDR3 length equals 12 residues. The CDR3 region is CASSTGDTEAFF. In nucleotides, the CDR3 is TGTGCCAGTAGCACGGGGGACACTGAAGCTTTCTTT.